Each of the 25 T cell receptor beta chains below was sequenced from the same sample in a study of identical twins (dated by TCRdb to the mid-2010s). Receptor amplification or capture employed 5' RACE. The sequencing machine was an Illumina HiSeq 2000. The public reads were reanalyzed by TCRdb: fastp trimming at Q25, MiXCR alignment, in-frame beta chains only. Entries that share a CDR3 protein sequence are merged under the most common genes and DNA. The sample data list hundreds of thousands of distinct CDR3 sequences, and roughly 9% of these were observed just once. Approximately 6.6% of the sample belongs to the ten largest clones. The data were also submitted as part of a second study, on yellow fever vaccine responses in identical twins.

The sequenced sample was CD8+ T cells sorted from blood. The receptor set was obtained from a woman aged 18-35 years in good health.

This clonotype was observed at least ten times. J is TRBJ2-7 and V is TRBV20-1; 9 nucleotides align to TRBD1. J was trimmed by 2 bases and V by 3 bases; bases with no gene match: 5. The CDR3 totals 14 residues. Germline V CDR1 and CDR2: DFQATT, SNEGSKA (reference sequence). This CDR3 reads CSARDRGIPYEQYF. Written as DNA, the CDR3 is TGCAGTGCTAGGGACAGGGGAATACCCTACGAGCAGTACTTC.

This clonotype was seen more than once but under ten times. The CDR3 bases are TGTGCCAGCAGCCGGGACCAAGAGACCCAGTACTTC. It encodes CASSRDQETQYF. V usage is TRBV7-9 and J usage is TRBJ2-5; no reliable D call. Germline assignment: CDR1 SEHNR and CDR2 FQNEAQ (reference sequence). The CDR3 totals 12 residues. V shed 5 bases and J shed 0 bases, with 4 bases lying between them.

The rearrangement uses TRBV20-1 and TRBJ2-3, with D perhaps matching TRBD2 (5 bases). This CDR3 contains 16 residues. The V end was cut by 0 bases, the J end by 0 bases, with 13 bases between. Germline CDR1 reads DFQATT; CDR2 reads SNEGSKA (reference sequence). CDR3: CSARDRVRESTDTQYF. CDR3 nucleotide sequence: TGCAGTGCTAGAGATCGGGTGAGGGAGAGCACAGATACGCAGTATTTT.

This chain connects TRBV27 to TRBJ1-4; TRBD1 is a possible D gene (6 bases). The length of the CDR3 is 14 residues. Trimming pared 4 bases from V and 7 bases from J, leaving 13 bases between. Germline V CDR1 and CDR2: MNHEY, SMNVEV (reference sequence). The CDR3 protein is CASSSRSGVEKLFF. Written as DNA, the CDR3 is TGTGCCAGCAGTTCCCGCTCAGGGGTTGAAAAACTGTTTTTT.

This clonotype was picked up a small number of times. One end of the junction is discordant with germline, which a read error may explain. The chain employs TRBV7-7 and TRBJ1-6, with TRBD1 identical over 9 bases. Germline V lookup: CDR1 SSHAT, CDR2 FNYEAQ (reference sequence). The CDR3 spans 16 residues. CDR3 in amino acids: CASSLDRGAENSPLHF. The CDR3 nucleotides are TGTGCTAGCAGCCTGGACAGGGGAGCAGAGAATTCACCCCTCCACTTT. The variable domain in full, with the rest retrieved from reference TRBV7-7 and TRBJ1-6, is GAGVSQSPRYKVTKRGQDVTLRCDPISSHATLYWYQQALGQGPEFLTYFNYEAQPDKSGLPSDRFSAERPEGSISTLTIQRTEQRDSAMYRCASSLDRGAENSPLHFGNGTRLTVT.

The gene calls are TRBV5-4 and TRBJ2-3; the match to TRBD2 covers 9 bases. Per the germline V gene, CDR1 is SGHNT and CDR2 is YYREEE (reference sequence). The V gene end was trimmed by 4 bases and the J gene end by 6 bases; junction bases not matched to a gene: 9. The CDR3 contains 15 residues. The CDR3 DNA reads TGTGCCAGCAGCCCCGTCGGCGGGGGGGTGGATACGCAGTATTTT. Translation: CASSPVGGGVDTQYF.

The rearrangement uses TRBV6-1 and TRBJ1-1; D is unresolved. The V and J ends lost 2 bases and 3 bases respectively, with 7 bases between them. Germline V lookup: CDR1 MNHNS, CDR2 SASEGT. The CDR3 covers 13 residues. The CDR3 coding sequence is TGTGCCAGCAGTGAATTCCAGCACACTGAAGCTTTCTTT. It encodes CASSEFQHTEAFF.

The rearrangement joins TRBV6-1 to TRBJ2-3; TRBD2 might be the D (5 bases). The CDR3 sequence is 13 residues long. V was shortened by 11 bases and J by 2 bases, with 14 bases between the two germline ends. Germline CDR1 and CDR2: MNHNS and SASEGT. CDR3 protein: CAVEVRDTDTQYF. In nucleotides, the CDR3 is TGTGCCGTCGAGGTGAGGGACACAGATACGCAGTATTTT.

This clonotype has ten or more counts. The chain employs TRBV29-1 and TRBJ2-1; 7 bases are a match to TRBD2. V shed 6 bases, J shed 7 bases, and the junction held 9 bases outside the gene matches. The germline CDR1 and CDR2 sequences are SQVTM and ANQGSEA. The CDR3 sequence is 13 residues long. CDR3 sequence reads: CSVVAGSPNEQFF. In DNA, the CDR3 is TGCAGCGTCGTAGCGGGTTCACCGAATGAGCAGTTCTTC.

This clonotype turned up a few times. V is TRBV7-9 and J is TRBJ2-1, with D unresolved. V was clipped by 4 bases and J by 4 bases, with 8 bases between them. This CDR3 contains 13 residues. Germline V CDR1 and CDR2: SEHNR, FQNEAQ (reference sequence). CDR3 region: CASSSDPYNEQFF. CDR3 nucleotide sequence: TGTGCCAGCAGCTCGGACCCTTACAATGAGCAGTTCTTC.

V usage is TRBV5-5 and J usage is TRBJ1-2; tentative D call: TRBD1 (6 bases). V was shortened by 4 bases and J by 7 bases, with 17 bases between the two germline ends. This CDR3 is 14 amino acids long. Looked up from germline, CDR1 is SGHKS and CDR2 is YYEKEE (reference sequence). The CDR3 spells CASSPWAGVGGYTF. Written as DNA, the CDR3 is TGTGCCAGCAGCCCGTGGGCAGGGGTCGGTGGCTACACCTTC.

The V call is TRBV30, the J call TRBJ1-1; D gene unclear. The germline V gene encodes CDR1 GTSNPN and CDR2 SVGIG (reference sequence). The CDR3 loop spans 10 amino acids. V lost 5 bases, J lost 11 bases, and 12 bases lay in between. The CDR3: CAWLFLGAFF. As DNA, the CDR3 is TGTGCCTGGCTCTTTTTAGGGGCTTTCTTT.

The chain carries TRBV5-1 and TRBJ2-7; D might be TRBD2 (5 bases). V lost 4 bases and J 5 bases, leaving 22 bases between the germline ends. This CDR3 region has 16 residues. CDR1 is SGHRS, CDR2 YFSETQ, per germline. The CDR3: CASSPDPGSRLNEQYF. Written as DNA, the CDR3 is TGCGCCAGCAGCCCGGATCCGGGATCCAGGTTGAACGAGCAGTACTTC.

In its sample, this clonotype was seen many times. This chain connects TRBV25-1 to TRBJ2-3, with D possibly matching TRBD2 (5 bases). The V gene lost 4 bases and the J gene lost 2 bases, with 13 bases spanning the gap. The CDR3 spans 15 residues. From germline, CDR1 is MGHDK and CDR2 SYGVNS. CDR3 sequence: CASSGLAPSTDTQYF. The CDR3 bases are TGTGCCAGCAGTGGGCTAGCACCATCCACAGATACGCAGTATTTT. Looking up the rest from reference TRBV25-1 and TRBJ2-3 gives the full variable domain: EADIYQTPRYLVIGTGKKITLECSQTMGHDKMYWYQQDPGMELHLIHYSYGVNSTEKGDLSSESTVSRIRTEHFPLTLESARPSHTSQYLCASSGLAPSTDTQYFGPGTRLTVL.

This clonotype came up a few times. V and J are TRBV7-9 and TRBJ2-7, with a weak D call TRBD1 (5 bases). The CDR3 runs to 14 residues. The V and J ends lost 1 base and 4 bases respectively, with 11 bases between them. CDR1 SEHNR and CDR2 FQNEAQ come from the germline V gene (reference sequence). CDR3: CASSLVGVTYEQYF. CDR3 in DNA: TGTGCCAGCAGCTTAGTAGGGGTTACATACGAGCAGTACTTC.

This clonotype was counted a few times. The chain employs TRBV20-1 and TRBJ1-4; D remains unclear. V was trimmed by 0 bases and J by 4 bases, leaving 9 bases between them. CDR1 and CDR2 from the germline V gene are DFQATT and SNEGSKA (reference sequence). There are 14 residues in the CDR3. CDR3 sequence reads: CSARDLEINEKLFF. DNA of the CDR3: TGCAGTGCTAGAGATCTGGAGATTAATGAAAAACTGTTTTTT.

This clonotype was seen only a few times. This rearrangement joins TRBV4-1 to TRBJ2-3; 8 positions agree with TRBD2. Trimming removed 3 bases from V and 1 base from J; junction bases left unmatched: 9. Germline-derived CDR1 and CDR2 are MGHRA and YSYEKL. This CDR3 contains 17 residues. This chain's CDR3 is CASSQGDLAGRTDTQYF. The CDR3 DNA sequence: TGCGCCAGCAGCCAGGGGGATTTAGCGGGACGCACAGATACGCAGTATTTT.

This clonotype was picked up many times. This chain links TRBV7-9 with TRBJ2-7, with TRBD2 matching 9 bases. Germline lookup yields CDR1 SEHNR and CDR2 FQNEAQ (reference sequence). CDR3 length: 16 residues. V shed 2 bases, J shed 3 bases, and the junction held 8 bases outside the gene matches. This CDR3 is CASSLIGAGGFYEQYF. The CDR3 region has the DNA TGTGCCAGCAGCTTAATCGGAGCGGGAGGCTTCTACGAGCAGTACTTC.

The chain carries TRBV4-3 and TRBJ2-1; 16 bases fit TRBD2. The ends lost 0 bases at V and 8 bases at J; junction bases unmatched: 4. Germline CDR1 reads LGHNA; CDR2 reads YSLEER. This CDR3 has 17 amino acids. CDR3 coding DNA: TGCGCCAGCAGCCAAGATCCCGGGACTAGCGGGGGGGATGAGCAGTTCTTC. Amino acid sequence: CASSQDPGTSGGDEQFF.

This clonotype was found a few times. The chain carries TRBV28 and TRBJ2-2; 11 positions agree with TRBD1. The CDR3 has 15 residues. With V trimmed by 5 bases and J by 3 bases, 2 bases remained unmatched. The V gene's germline CDR1 is MDHEN and CDR2 SYDVKM. The CDR3 loop reads CASSTGQGDTGELFF. In DNA, the CDR3 is TGTGCCAGCAGTACGGGACAGGGGGACACCGGGGAGCTGTTTTTT. Variable domain in full (rest from reference TRBV28 and TRBJ2-2): DVKVTQSSRYLVKRTGEKVFLECVQDMDHENMFWYRQDPGLGLRLIYFSYDVKMKEKGDIPEGYSVSREKKERFSLILESASTNQTSMYLCASSTGQGDTGELFFGEGSRLTVL.

This clonotype has a count of ten or more. V usage is TRBV20-1 and J usage is TRBJ2-2; 10 bases map to TRBD2. In germline, CDR1 is DFQATT, CDR2 SNEGSKA (reference sequence). The V and J ends lost 5 bases and 7 bases, in that order; junction bases with no gene match: 13. The CDR3 loop spans 16 amino acids. The CDR3 DNA reads as TGCAGTGCTCCCGAGCGGGAGGGCCTCCGAAACGGGGAGCTGTTTTTT. As protein: CSAPEREGLRNGELFF.

V and J are TRBV6-2 or TRBV6-3 and TRBJ2-7, with D hard to call. Between the trimmed V and J ends, which lost 6 bases and 5 bases, there was a span of 20 bases. Germline CDR1 and CDR2: MNHEY and SVGEGT. This CDR3 contains 15 residues. The CDR3, as DNA: TGTGCCAGCAGCGGAACCCAACTCGGTGGTGACGAGCAGTACTTC. Residues: CASSGTQLGGDEQYF.

The rearrangement uses TRBV15 and TRBJ2-1; TRBD2 might be the D (5 bases). The CDR3 runs to 13 residues. Trimming pared 4 bases from V and 6 bases from J, leaving 10 bases between. Germline V gene lookup returns CDR1 LNHNV and CDR2 YYDKDF (reference sequence). This CDR3 is CATSTPSFNEQFF. The DNA of the CDR3 is TGTGCCACCAGCACCCCTAGCTTCAATGAGCAGTTCTTC.

V gene TRBV4-2 combines with J gene TRBJ2-7; no reliable D call. CDR1 LGHNA and CDR2 YNFKEQ come from the germline V gene. The V end was cut by 2 bases, the J end by 3 bases, with 14 bases between. The CDR3 sequence is 15 residues long. CDR3 sequence (DNA): TGTGCCAGCAGCCAAAGCGAAGGCAGCTACTACGAGCAGTACTTC. It encodes CASSQSEGSYYEQYF.

Turning to this clonotype: One end of the junction fails to match germline, which may point to a read error. The genes are TRBV2 and TRBJ2-6; 11 nucleotides align to TRBD2. Germline V lookup: CDR1 SNHLY, CDR2 FYNNEI. The CDR3 is 19 amino acids. The CDR3 is CTSRTPGTSGSSGANVLTF. DNA of the CDR3: TGTACCAGCAGAACCCCCGGGACTAGCGGATCCTCTGGGGCCAACGTCCTGACTTTC.